This record covers a single T cell receptor beta chain. Its target is unknown. The CDR3 runs 14 residues. Germline V gives CDR1 SGHNT, CDR2 YYREEE (reference sequence). V dropped 3 bases and J dropped 7 bases, with 11 bases sitting between them. The sample belongs to a study of beta chain features in type 1 diabetes. General observations from the study: The study found that naive, central memory and Treg TCRB repertoires appeared more similar in patients than in healthy donors.

Investigators reverse transcribed all isolated RNA, so they sequenced expressed TCRB transcripts. Generated by immunoSEQ multiplex PCR, the TCRdb table keeps only in-frame clones and is missing some. Of 680,000 or so clones detected, about a sixth appear once; the ten largest clones hold about 0.093%. Sorting based on CD45RO/CCR7/CD25/CD127/CD95/CD27 separated CD4+ naive, central memory, regulatory and stem cell-like memory cells. V usage is TRBV5-4 and J usage is TRBJ1-6; D is unclear. The sample was naive CD4+ T cells from blood. The sequence was collected from a man younger than 30 in good health. The CDR3 loop is CASSSRTVNSPLHF. The CDR3 region has the DNA TGTGCCAGCAGCTCCCGGACGGTCAATTCACCCCTCCACTTT.